The 16 T cell receptor beta chains listed next were all sequenced from one sample in a study of blood T cell repertoires in COVID-19. Data came from immunoSEQ multiplex PCR; TCRdb stores just in-frame clones and leaves some out. Of some 110,000 clones in the sample, 85% were seen once. Sequenced input: peripheral blood. These receptor sequences come from a man aged 45 to 65 with acute or convalescent COVID-19.

V usage is TRBV7-9 and J usage is TRBJ2-3; no definite D call. The V and J ends lost 2 bases and 2 bases respectively, with 11 bases between them. The CDR3 has 15 amino acids. CDR1 SEHNR and CDR2 FQNEAQ come from the germline V gene (reference sequence). CDR3 DNA sequence: TGTGCCAGCAGCTTACCCTGGGCGACCACAGATACGCAGTATTTT. The encoded protein is CASSLPWATTDTQYF.

The CDR3, as DNA: TGCGCCAGCAGCCAAATAGGACAGGGCTCCTCTGGAAACACCATATATTTT. Its protein product is CASSQIGQGSSGNTIYF. V and J are TRBV4-1 and TRBJ1-3, with 8 nucleotides matching TRBD1. Germline values: CDR1 MGHRA, CDR2 YSYEKL. V was clipped by 2 bases and J by 0 bases; unmatched bases: 6. The length of the CDR3 is 17 residues.

The chain couples TRBV5-1 to TRBJ2-7; D possibly corresponds to TRBD1 (6 bases). In germline, CDR1 is SGHRS, CDR2 YFSETQ. V shed 0 bases and J shed 5 bases, with 15 bases lying between them. The CDR3 has 15 amino acids. CDR3 DNA sequence: TGCGCCAGCAGCTTGGAGGCCACAGGGTTTGACGAGCAGTACTTC. Amino acid sequence: CASSLEATGFDEQYF.

This clone was counted a single time. This rearrangement joins TRBV11-2 to TRBJ2-1; 7 bases line up with TRBD1. This CDR3 is built from 15 residues. Per germline, CDR1 SGHAT and CDR2 FQNNGV. V dropped 1 base and J dropped 9; count of bases not matched to a gene: 9. Written as DNA, the CDR3 is TGTGCCAGCAGCTTAGGATCGACAGGGTGGGTTGAGCAGTTCTTC. Translating it yields CASSLGSTGWVEQFF. The variable domain in full, completed from reference TRBV11-2 and TRBJ2-1, reads EAGVAQSPRYKIIEKRQSVAFWCNPISGHATLYWYQQILGQGPKLLIQFQNNGVVDDSQLPKDRFSAERLKGVDSTLKIQPAKLEDSAVYLCASSLGSTGWVEQFFGPGTRLTVL.

The J gene is TRBJ2-3, the V gene TRBV28, with 8 positions matching TRBD1. Trimming took 2 bases from V and 2 from J; bases not matched to a gene: 6. CDR3 length: 16 amino acids. Germline V gene data show CDR1 as MDHEN and CDR2 as SYDVKM. CDR3 nucleotide sequence: TGTGCCAGCAGTTTAAAGAGGACAGGGCCCACAGATACGCAGTATTTT. Encoded protein: CASSLKRTGPTDTQYF.

The V gene is TRBV6-6, the J gene TRBJ2-7; 10 nucleotides agree with TRBD2. Germline V lookup: CDR1 MNHNY, CDR2 SVGAGI (reference sequence). The CDR3 runs 15 residues. V was pared by 2 bases and J by 7 bases, with 8 bases of the junction left unmatched. CDR3 residues: CASSYRSGRAGEQYF. The CDR3 DNA follows: TGTGCCAGCAGTTACCGGAGCGGGAGGGCCGGTGAGCAGTACTTC.

The rearrangement joins TRBV3-1 (or the pseudogene TRBV3-2) to TRBJ2-3; D may be TRBD2 (5 bases). Germline CDR1 is LGHDT and CDR2 is YNNKEL (reference sequence). The V gene lost 4 bases and the J gene lost 2 bases, with 13 bases spanning the gap. The CDR3 runs 15 residues. CDR3 sequence: CASSRASSTTDTQYF. Written as DNA, the CDR3 is TGTGCCAGCAGCCGCGCGTCTAGCACCACAGATACGCAGTATTTT.

This clone showed up just once. V is TRBV9 and J is TRBJ2-1; TRBD2 matches 12 bases. The CDR3 spans 18 residues. Germline V gene lookup returns CDR1 SGDLS and CDR2 YYNGEE. Trimming took 4 bases from V and 0 from J; bases not matched to a gene: 8. CDR3: CASSPSGGALSSYNEQFF. The CDR3 DNA sequence: TGTGCCAGCAGCCCTAGCGGGGGGGCCTTAAGCTCCTACAATGAGCAGTTCTTC.

V and J are TRBV24-1 and TRBJ1-1; 10 bases map to TRBD1. The CDR3 has 15 amino acids. V was clipped by 3 bases and J by 2 bases; unmatched bases: 2. The V gene's germline CDR1 is KGHDR and CDR2 SFDVKD. Here the CDR3 reads CATSDVTGGNTEAFF. The CDR3 nucleotides read TGTGCCACCAGTGATGTGACAGGGGGCAACACTGAAGCTTTCTTT.

The chain couples TRBV7-9 to TRBJ1-4, with a tentative D call TRBD1 (6 bases). Trimming shortened V by 6 bases and J by 7 bases, and 12 bases separated the two germline ends. Germline V gives CDR1 SEHNR, CDR2 FQNEAQ (reference sequence). This CDR3 has 13 residues. CDR3 DNA: TGTGCCAGCAGGCGGCAGGGGTCTGAAAAACTGTTTTTT. Translated, it gives CASRRQGSEKLFF. Together with reference TRBV7-9 and TRBJ1-4, the CDR3 gives the full variable domain: DTGVSQNPRHKITKRGQNVTFRCDPISEHNRLYWYRQTLGQGPEFLTYFQNEAQLEKSRLLSDRFSAERPKGSFSTLEIQRTEQGDSAMYLCASRRQGSEKLFFGSGTQLSVL.

The rearrangement joins TRBV27 to TRBJ1-2; D is ambiguous. The V gene's germline CDR1 is MNHEY and CDR2 SMNVEV (reference sequence). Trimming shortened V by 5 bases and J by 4 bases, and 14 bases separated the two germline ends. CDR3 length: 14 amino acids. CDR3 residues: CASSPQTEAYGYTF. The DNA for the CDR3 is TGTGCCAGCAGTCCCCAGACTGAAGCCTATGGCTACACCTTC.

The chain links TRBV27 to TRBJ1-2; 11 nucleotides align to TRBD1. CDR1 and CDR2 (germline): MNHEY, SMNVEV (reference sequence). CDR3 length: 15 residues. Trimming cost V 2 bases and J 4 bases; bases outside gene matches: 3. The CDR3 DNA reads as TGTGCCAGCAGTTTAAGGGGGACAGGGGGCTATGGCTACACCTTC. Translation gives CASSLRGTGGYGYTF.

This sequence joins TRBV7-2 and TRBJ1-2, with TRBD1 matching over 11 bases. The CDR3 runs 16 residues. The junction had 6 bases not matched to a gene; V was cut back by 3 bases and J by 3 bases. Germline lookup yields CDR1 SGHTA and CDR2 FQGNSA. Written as DNA, the CDR3 is TGTGCCAGCAGCTTGCCAGGACAGGGGGCCGACTATGGCTACACCTTC. Translated, it gives CASSLPGQGADYGYTF.

The chain employs TRBV2 and TRBJ2-3, with 8 bases lining up with TRBD2. The CDR3 extends over 16 amino acids. Germline CDR1 and CDR2: SNHLY and FYNNEI. After removal of 6 bases from V and 3 bases from J, the junction contained 11 bases not matched to a gene. The CDR3 protein is CASRETPGLGTDTQYF. In DNA, the CDR3 is TGTGCCAGCAGGGAAACCCCGGGACTAGGGACAGATACGCAGTATTTT.

The V gene is TRBV30, the J gene TRBJ1-6; D not resolved. Per germline, CDR1 GTSNPN and CDR2 SVGIG (reference sequence). V was cut by 6 bases and J by 0 bases, with 12 bases left in between. This CDR3 contains 15 residues. The CDR3 bases are TGTGCCTGTAACGAGGGAAGCTCCTATAATTCACCCCTCCACTTT. Translating it yields CACNEGSSYNSPLHF. Variable domain in full (rest from reference TRBV30 and TRBJ1-6): SQTIHQWPATLVQPVGSPLSLECTVEGTSNPNLYWYRQAAGRGLQLLFYSVGIGQISSEVPQNLSASRPQDRQFILSSKKLLLSDSGFYLCACNEGSSYNSPLHFGNGTRLTVT.

The genes are TRBV5-1 and TRBJ2-2; 8 bases map to TRBD1. The germline V gene encodes CDR1 SGHRS and CDR2 YFSETQ. CDR3 size: 14 residues. The V segment lost 4 bases and the J segment 6 bases; nucleotides outside the gene matches: 5. The CDR3 loop reads CASSPGQGPGELFF. CDR3 in DNA: TGCGCCAGCAGCCCCGGACAGGGTCCCGGGGAGCTGTTTTTT.